Shown below are 6 T cell receptor beta chains from a single sample sequenced in a study of response to subunit inactivated influenza vaccine. TCRdb redid the calling of the RT-PCR reads with MiXCR, one entry per CDR3 protein. The sample includes approximately 520,000 distinct CDR3 sequences, 16% seen only once; the top ten take roughly 3.1%. The material was CD4+ T cells sorted from PBMCs, obtained less than 30 months after vaccination. All receptors come from a man between 50 and 75 years old who received an inactivated influenza vaccine.

V and J are TRBV10-3 and TRBJ2-2; D is perhaps TRBD2 (7 bases). V shed 10 bases and J shed 4 bases, with 19 bases lying between them. This CDR3 spans 15 amino acids. Germline CDR1 ENHRY, CDR2 SYGVKD. CDR3 DNA sequence: TGTGCCACGAAACTAGGAGGGGGGGCCACCGGGGAGCTGTTTTTT. Protein sequence: CATKLGGGATGELFF.

This chain's CDR3 is CASRDVGQGGEKLFF. The CDR3 DNA is TGTGCCAGCAGAGATGTCGGACAGGGAGGTGAAAAACTGTTTTTT. The V and J genes are TRBV6-1 and TRBJ1-4; 8 nucleotides line up with TRBD1. V shed 6 bases, J shed 7 bases, and the junction held 10 bases outside the gene matches. Germline V gene sequence: CDR1 MNHNS, CDR2 SASEGT. CDR3 length: 15 amino acids.

This clonotype turned up a few times. V is TRBV11-2 and J is TRBJ2-2; TRBD1 matches 8 bases. The germline V gene encodes CDR1 SGHAT and CDR2 FQNNGV. CDR3 size: 18 residues. The J segment lost 2 bases and the V segment lost 2 bases, leaving 10 bases of the junction unmatched. The chain's CDR3 is CASSLIFSDRDNTGELFF. The DNA of the CDR3 is TGTGCCAGCAGCTTAATCTTTTCGGACAGGGACAACACCGGGGAGCTGTTTTTT.

To note about this clonotype: One base away lies a much larger clone, so this may be a sequencing read error. The chain combines TRBV10-3 with TRBJ2-3, with 9 bases identical to TRBD2. CDR1 and CDR2 (germline): ENHRY, SYGVKD. The CDR3 is made up of 15 amino acids. As DNA, the CDR3 is TGTGCCATCAGTGAGGCGGGAGGGGAGACAGATGCGCAGTATTTT. Its translation: CAISEAGGETDAQYF.

This clonotype was seen more than once but under ten times. The genes are TRBV6-5 and TRBJ1-2; 8 bases are shared with TRBD1. Unmatched junction bases numbered 2, after V lost 6 bases and J lost 8 bases. The germline gives CDR1 MNHEY, CDR2 SVGAGI. CDR3 size: 11 residues. The CDR3 reads CASRTGGGYTF. CDR3 nucleotides: TGTGCCAGCAGAACAGGGGGAGGCTACACCTTC.

A few counts support this clonotype. The chain links TRBV7-2 to TRBJ2-5, with D perhaps matching TRBD2 (5 bases). The CDR3 has 15 residues. The germline gives CDR1 SGHTA, CDR2 FQGNSA. Trimming took off 5 bases at V and 5 bases at J, with 18 bases between the two ends. The CDR3 sequence is CASSPPRSRGETQYF. The CDR3 nucleotides read TGTGCCAGCAGCCCCCCCCGGTCGCGAGGGGAGACCCAGTACTTC.